Presented here are 10 T cell receptor beta chains from one specimen sequenced in a study of shared T cell receptors in the human thymus. Sequenced by immunoSEQ multiplex PCR; TCRdb stores in-frame clones only, minus some. The data contain hundreds of thousands of clones, about 89% of them singletons. These records were also assigned to another study, of human thymus T cells.

The sample taken for sequencing was thymocytes. These receptors all come from a boy under two years old with a congenital heart defect.

This clone was seen more than once but under ten times. This chain uses TRBV19 with TRBJ2-7, with D unresolved. Germline lookup yields CDR1 LNHDA and CDR2 SQIVND (reference sequence). The ends were cut back, 4 bases at V and 6 bases at J, with 13 bases in the middle. This CDR3 comprises 13 residues. The CDR3 region is CASSSKETGEQYF. CDR3 in DNA: TGTGCCAGTAGTAGTAAGGAGACCGGCGAGCAGTACTTC.

The V gene is TRBV5-4, the J gene TRBJ1-1, with 8 bases aligning to TRBD1. Germline CDR1 reads SGHNT; CDR2 reads YYREEE (reference sequence). This CDR3 spans 16 amino acids. V was pared by 3 bases and J by 0 bases, with 7 bases of the junction left unmatched. The chain's CDR3 is CASSYRDRPVNTEAFF. The CDR3 nucleotides are TGTGCCAGCAGCTACCGGGACAGGCCTGTGAACACTGAAGCTTTCTTT.

The rearrangement uses TRBV10-3 and TRBJ2-3; TRBD1 matches 12 bases. CDR1 is ENHRY, CDR2 SYGVKD, per germline. J was trimmed by 3 bases and V by 6 bases; bases with no gene match: 4. This CDR3 is built from 15 residues. DNA of the CDR3: TGTGCCATCAGAGGGACAGGGGGCGAAACAGATACGCAGTATTTT. Its protein product is CAIRGTGGETDTQYF.

The chain has TRBV28 and TRBJ1-3; D not resolved. The CDR3 extends over 15 amino acids. V lost 5 bases, J lost 0 bases, and 11 bases lay in between. Germline-derived CDR1 and CDR2 are MDHEN and SYDVKM. This CDR3 reads CASSNEGNSGNTIYF. The CDR3 nucleotides read TGTGCCAGCAGTAATGAGGGAAACTCTGGAAACACCATATATTTT. The variable domain in full, with the rest retrieved from reference TRBV28 and TRBJ1-3, is DVKVTQSSRYLVKRTGEKVFLECVQDMDHENMFWYRQDPGLGLRLIYFSYDVKMKEKGDIPEGYSVSREKKERFSLILESASTNQTSMYLCASSNEGNSGNTIYFGEGSWLTVV.

This clone occurred a few times. This chain links TRBV5-6 with TRBJ1-2; D perhaps matches TRBD1 (5 bases). Trimming cost V 9 bases and J 10 bases, with 25 bases left between them. The CDR3 runs to 14 residues. In germline, CDR1 is SGHDT, CDR2 YYEEEE. The CDR3 protein is CATLAGTSEAYYTF. CDR3 DNA sequence: TGTGCCACACTTGCCGGGACTTCAGAGGCGTACTACACCTTC.

The chain links TRBV7-2 to TRBJ2-7, with 7 bases lining up with TRBD2. CDR1 and CDR2 (germline): SGHTA, FQGNSA. The CDR3 length is 16 residues. V lost 1 base to trimming and J lost 7 bases; unmatched junction nucleotides: 13. CDR3 DNA: TGTGCCAGCAGCTTAGGGGCTAGCGGAATACGTCATGAGCAGTACTTC. Translated, it gives CASSLGASGIRHEQYF.

This clone was found once. The V call is TRBV9, the J call TRBJ2-3; D not certain. The CDR3 is made up of 14 amino acids. The germline CDR1 and CDR2 sequences are SGDLS and YYNGEE. The V end was cut by 0 bases, the J end by 2 bases, with 7 bases between. CDR3 protein: CASSVGADTDTQYF. The CDR3 bases are TGTGCCAGCAGCGTAGGTGCGGACACAGATACGCAGTATTTT.

The V gene is TRBV28, the J gene TRBJ1-5; 8 positions agree with TRBD1. There are 18 residues in the CDR3. The junction had 16 bases not matched to a gene; V was cut back by 3 bases and J by 6 bases. Germline CDR1 MDHEN, CDR2 SYDVKM. This CDR3 is CASSFVSPGGEGCQPQHF. The CDR3 coding sequence is TGTGCCAGCAGTTTCGTATCACCAGGGGGCGAAGGGTGTCAGCCCCAGCATTTT. Drawing the rest from reference TRBV28 and TRBJ1-5, the complete variable domain is DVKVTQSSRYLVKRTGEKVFLECVQDMDHENMFWYRQDPGLGLRLIYFSYDVKMKEKGDIPEGYSVSREKKERFSLILESASTNQTSMYLCASSFVSPGGEGCQPQHFGDGTRLSIL.

This clone appeared a single time. The chain uses TRBV28 and TRBJ2-7, with D possibly matching TRBD2 (6 bases). The CDR3 has 14 amino acids. Germline V gives CDR1 MDHEN, CDR2 SYDVKM. V was pared by 8 bases and J by 0 bases, with 14 bases between. The CDR3 spells CASPRDGSSYEQYF. The DNA of the CDR3 is TGTGCCAGCCCCCGGGACGGGAGCTCCTACGAGCAGTACTTC.

This chain connects TRBV10-3 to TRBJ1-3, with 10 bases fitting TRBD1. V was clipped by 4 bases and J by 2 bases; unmatched bases: 8. Germline assignment: CDR1 ENHRY and CDR2 SYGVKD. This CDR3 contains 17 residues. DNA of the CDR3: TGTGCCATCAGTGGGGGACAGGGGCGCGTGACTGGAAACACCATATATTTT. It codes for CAISGGQGRVTGNTIYF.